Below are 20 T cell receptor beta chains sequenced from a single sample in a study of T cell responses to AZD1222 COVID-19 vaccine. TCRdb keeps only in-frame clones here, not all; method: immunoSEQ multiplex PCR. Found here are tens of thousands of clones, 92% of them singletons; the top ten hold around 5%. Sequences were derived from peripheral blood, sampled on day 0 of AZD1222 vaccination. These receptors all come from an adult in good health.

The V gene is TRBV10-3, the J gene TRBJ2-1; maybe TRBD1 (5 bases). Germline CDR1 and CDR2: ENHRY and SYGVKD. The CDR3 is 15 amino acids. V lost 5 bases to trimming and J lost 3 bases, with 14 bases between them. This CDR3 reads CAISFTEGVYNEQFF. The CDR3 region has the DNA TGTGCCATCAGTTTTACGGAAGGGGTCTACAATGAGCAGTTCTTC.

With respect to this clone: Relative to the germline gene, one junction end is altered; a read error may explain this. This chain connects TRBV28 to TRBJ1-4; no reliable D call. Germline V lookup: CDR1 MDHEN, CDR2 SYDVKM. The CDR3 has 15 amino acids. DNA of the CDR3: TGTGCGAGCAGTTTAGGCACCCCAACTAATGAAAAACTGTTTTTT. Amino acid sequence: CASSLGTPTNEKLFF. The complete variable domain, with remaining parts taken from reference TRBV28 and TRBJ1-4, reads DVKVTQSSRYLVKRTGEKVFLECVQDMDHENMFWYRQDPGLGLRLIYFSYDVKMKEKGDIPEGYSVSREKKERFSLILESASTNQTSMYLCASSLGTPTNEKLFFGSGTQLSVL.

This rearrangement joins TRBV2 to TRBJ2-2, with 9 bases lining up with TRBD1. V shed 8 bases and J 3 bases; nucleotides not matched to a gene: 10. The CDR3 length is 16 residues. Germline CDR1 and CDR2: SNHLY and FYNNEI. The CDR3 region has the DNA TGTGCCAGCCTACTCCCGGGACAGGGATACACCGGGGAGCTGTTTTTT. Protein: CASLLPGQGYTGELFF.

The J gene is TRBJ2-3, the V gene TRBV25-1, with TRBD2 matching 7 bases. Germline values: CDR1 MGHDK, CDR2 SYGVNS. CDR3 size: 16 residues. The junction had 10 bases not matched to a gene; V was cut back by 3 bases and J by 4 bases. CDR3 in amino acids: CASSEYDSGSPDTQYF. For the CDR3, the DNA is TGTGCCAGCAGTGAGTATGATAGCGGGTCCCCAGATACGCAGTATTTT.

V is TRBV18 and J is TRBJ1-2; D may be TRBD1 (6 bases). Per the germline V gene, CDR1 is KGHSH and CDR2 is LQKENI. Trimming stripped 1 base from V and 2 bases from J, with 11 bases between. The CDR3 has 15 residues. CDR3 amino acids: CASSPLMDSNYGYTF. CDR3 in DNA: TGTGCCAGCTCACCACTTATGGACAGCAACTATGGCTACACCTTC.

This clone was picked up one time. V usage is TRBV7-8 and J usage is TRBJ1-1; 8 nucleotides align to TRBD1. V lost 0 bases and J lost 1; bases outside the gene matches: 1. From germline, CDR1 is SGHVS and CDR2 FQNEAQ. CDR3 length equals 15 residues. The CDR3 DNA follows: TGTGCCAGCAGCTTAGCTGGGACAGGGAACACTGAAGCTTTCTTT. Translated: CASSLAGTGNTEAFF.

The table lists this clone with a count of one. CDR3 region: CASSQATTSGDYNEQFF. The CDR3 region has the DNA TGCGCCAGCAGCCAAGCCACGACTAGCGGGGACTACAATGAGCAGTTCTTC. This rearrangement joins TRBV4-3 to TRBJ2-1; TRBD2 agrees at 11 bases. Germline CDR1 is LGHNA and CDR2 is YSLEER. The J segment lost 3 bases and the V segment lost 1 base, leaving 5 bases of the junction unmatched. The CDR3 length is 17 residues.

The rearrangement links TRBV7-2 to TRBJ1-5, with D uncertain. V was shortened by 1 base and J by 6 bases, with 7 bases between the two germline ends. The CDR3 consists of 13 residues. CDR1 SGHTA and CDR2 FQGNSA come from the germline V gene. CDR3 bases: TGTGCCAGCAGCTTAGAGTTCGGTCAGCCCCAGCATTTT. It yields the protein CASSLEFGQPQHF.

This clone was counted once. DNA of the CDR3: TGTGCCTGGAGTCAAAGGCGGGCAGACACCATATATTTT. The encoded protein is CAWSQRRADTIYF. This sequence joins TRBV30 and TRBJ1-3; no reliable D call. V gave up 2 bases and J gave up 8 bases, with 13 bases separating them. The CDR3 contains 13 residues. Looked up from germline, CDR1 is GTSNPN and CDR2 is SVGIG (reference sequence).

This clone was seen a few times. J is TRBJ2-7 and V is TRBV27, with D uncertain. V shed 3 bases and J shed 3 bases, with 12 bases lying between them. The CDR3 is 14 residues long. CDR1 MNHEY and CDR2 SMNVEV come from the germline V gene (reference sequence). The CDR3 loop reads CASSLEWTHYEQYF. The CDR3 nucleotides are TGTGCCAGCAGTTTGGAGTGGACGCACTACGAGCAGTACTTC.

This clone was observed a single time. The chain employs TRBV14 and TRBJ2-7; perhaps TRBD2 as D (5 bases). V lost 7 bases, J lost 0 bases, and 13 bases lay in between. Germline V gives CDR1 SGHDN, CDR2 FVKESK. The CDR3 totals 14 residues. CDR3 in amino acids: CASNSGGASYEQYF. The CDR3 bases are TGTGCCAGCAACAGCGGAGGCGCCTCCTACGAGCAGTACTTC.

In this sample, this clone turned up a few times. CDR3 in amino acids: CATSNGEGQSAEQFF. The CDR3 DNA is TGTGCCACCAGCAATGGGGAAGGACAGTCAGCTGAGCAGTTCTTC. The chain recombines TRBV15 with TRBJ2-1, with D possibly TRBD1 on 6 matching bases. The V end was cut by 4 bases, the J end by 9 bases, with 19 bases between. The CDR3 has 15 amino acids. Germline values: CDR1 LNHNV, CDR2 YYDKDF (reference sequence).

The chain has TRBV18 and TRBJ2-3, with 11 bases fitting TRBD2. Looked up from germline, CDR1 is KGHSH and CDR2 is LQKENI. V was clipped by 6 bases and J by 3 bases; unmatched bases: 5. The CDR3 is 15 residues long. DNA of the CDR3: TGTGCCAGCTCCAACACTAGCGGGAGTACAGATACGCAGTATTTT. Protein product: CASSNTSGSTDTQYF.

This clone was detected once. This chain connects TRBV10-1 to TRBJ2-2, with 7 nucleotides matching TRBD2. Germline lookup yields CDR1 WNHNN and CDR2 SYGVQD (reference sequence). Trimming at V came to 6 bases and at J to 7 bases, leaving 5 bases not matched to a gene. CDR3 length: 13 amino acids. The CDR3 region is CASSPGLVGELFF. CDR3 sequence (DNA): TGCGCCAGCAGCCCCGGACTAGTCGGGGAGCTGTTTTTT.

J is TRBJ2-7 and V is TRBV5-5, with 8 bases that match TRBD1. This CDR3 comprises 15 residues. The germline gives CDR1 SGHKS, CDR2 YYEKEE (reference sequence). With V trimmed by 0 bases and J by 3 bases, 5 bases remained unmatched. CDR3 sequence reads: CASSLAGTGVYEQYF. The DNA of the CDR3 is TGTGCCAGCAGCTTGGCCGGGACAGGTGTCTACGAGCAGTACTTC.

This chain connects TRBV29-1 to TRBJ2-7, with 9 bases fitting TRBD1. Trimming cost V 6 bases and J 6 bases; bases outside gene matches: 12. The CDR3 sequence is 14 residues long. Germline CDR1 SQVTM, CDR2 ANQGSEA. CDR3 coding DNA: TGCAGCGTCTCTTTTGGGACAGGGTCATCCGAGCAGTACTTC. This sequence encodes CSVSFGTGSSEQYF.

The V and J genes are TRBV5-1 and TRBJ2-3, with 13 bases fitting TRBD2. V shed 0 bases and J 4 bases; nucleotides not matched to a gene: 8. The CDR3 is made up of 18 amino acids. Germline CDR1 and CDR2: SGHRS and YFSETQ. The CDR3 sequence: CASSLAGLAGVSADTQYF. CDR3 DNA sequence: TGCGCCAGCAGCTTGGCCGGACTAGCGGGAGTCAGCGCAGATACGCAGTATTTT.

V and J are TRBV30 and TRBJ2-1; TRBD1 matches 8 bases. Per germline, CDR1 GTSNPN and CDR2 SVGIG (reference sequence). V lost 5 bases to trimming and J lost 6 bases; unmatched junction nucleotides: 12. The CDR3 has 15 amino acids. CDR3 nucleotide sequence: TGTGCCTGGGTCCGACCGTGGGACAGGACCAATGAGCAGTTCTTC. It specifies CAWVRPWDRTNEQFF.

This chain connects TRBV6-5 to TRBJ1-1; no definite D call. The CDR3 is 14 residues long. Trimming took 5 bases from V and 7 from J, leaving 17 bases between them. From germline, CDR1 is MNHEY and CDR2 SVGAGI. CDR3 protein: CASSPPGGVYEAFF. The CDR3 DNA follows: TGTGCCAGCAGTCCCCCGGGAGGAGTCTATGAAGCTTTCTTT.

V usage is TRBV28 and J usage is TRBJ2-7; 7 bases line up with TRBD2. Unmatched junction bases numbered 13, after V lost 6 bases and J lost 2 bases. This CDR3 has 16 amino acids. From germline, CDR1 is MDHEN and CDR2 SYDVKM. CDR3 in amino acids: CASSPPGAGEPYEQYF. The CDR3 bases are TGTGCCAGCAGCCCCCCCGGGGCGGGGGAACCCTACGAGCAGTACTTC.